A selection of T cell receptor beta chains follows, all from one sample in a study of blood T cell repertoires in COVID-19. The assay was immunoSEQ multiplex PCR, and TCRdb's table has in-frame clones only and misses some. Of about 140,000 clones listed, 84% are singletons. Sequenced sample: PBMCs or T cells enriched from blood (not recorded which). Every receptor here comes from a woman between 18 and 29 years old who had been exposed to COVID-19. Each CDR3 is given with its conserved first and last residue. A D gene is named only where the DNA matches it firmly. A clone size is listed for some rows: how often the clone was seen (once, few, many), or a class if it is expanded.

TRBV3-1/TRBV3-2	TRBJ2-1	-	TRBD2	TGTGCCAGCAGCCAAGGCAGGTTACTAGCGGGAGGTCTTAATGAGCAGTTCTTC	CASSQGRLLAGGLNEQFF
TRBV6-5	TRBJ2-1	once	-	TGTGCCAGCAAAAGAGACGGGAGCTCCTACAATGAGCAGTTCTTC	CASKRDGSSYNEQFF
TRBV5-1	TRBJ2-5	-	TRBD2	TGCGCCAGCAGCCAAGATGCGGGAGGGCGAGAGACCCAGTACTTC	CASSQDAGGRETQYF
TRBV5-4	TRBJ2-5	-	-	TGTGCCAGCAGCCGTATCGGACAGTCTCGCCAAGAGACCCAGTACTTC	CASSRIGQSRQETQYF
TRBV5-4	TRBJ1-1	-	-	TGTGCCAGCAGCTTAATTCCAGCGATAAACACTGAAGCTTTCTTT	CASSLIPAINTEAFF
TRBV27	TRBJ1-1	once	TRBD1	TGTGCCAGCAGTTTATCGAGCTGGCAGGGGGCCACTGAAGCTTTCTTT	CASSLSSWQGATEAFF
TRBV2	TRBJ2-1	-	TRBD2	TGTGCCGAACTCGCCAGCGGGAGAGGGGTCGATGAGCAGTTCTTC	CAELASGRGVDEQFF
TRBV28	TRBJ2-7	-	TRBD2	TGTGCCAGCAGTTTTCTACTTGGGACTAGCGGTACCTACGAGCAGTACTTC	CASSFLLGTSGTYEQYF
TRBV10-3	TRBJ1-1	once	-	TGTGCCATCAGTAGACAGAACACTGAAGCTTTCTTT	CAISRQNTEAFF
TRBV29-1	TRBJ2-5	few	TRBD1	TGCAGCGTCGAGGACAGGCCAGGGACCCAGTACTTC	CSVEDRPGTQYF
TRBV27	TRBJ1-5	-	-	TGTGCCAGCAGTCGTTACGCAGGGCAGCCCCAGCATTTT	CASSRYAGQPQHF
TRBV6-4	TRBJ2-3	few	TRBD2	TGTGCCAGCAGTGACTCACCTAGCGGGAGAACAGATACGCAGTATTTT	CASSDSPSGRTDTQYF
TRBV11-2	TRBJ2-1	-	-	TGTGCCAGCAGCTTATCATTAGCTGGGGCAAGGGATGAGCAGTTCTTC	CASSLSLAGARDEQFF
TRBV19	TRBJ2-2	-	TRBD1	TGTGCCAGTAGTCCCCGGGACAGGGGATACACCGGGGAGCTGTTTTTT	CASSPRDRGYTGELFF
TRBV6-5	TRBJ2-1	once	TRBD2	TGTGCCAGCCGGACTAGCGGCTCCTACAATGAGCAGTTCTTC	CASRTSGSYNEQFF
TRBV4-1	TRBJ1-1	-	TRBD1	TGCGCCAGCAGCCAAGCCCCACGACAGGGGGCGAGCACTGAAGCTTTCTTT	CASSQAPRQGASTEAFF
TRBV5-1	TRBJ2-1	-	TRBD2	TGCGCCAGCAGCCTCGGACTAGCGGGGTCCAACTACAATGAGCAGTTCTTC	CASSLGLAGSNYNEQFF
TRBV6-5	TRBJ2-1	-	TRBD2	TGTGTCAGCGGGAGGGAGTCCTACAATGAGCAGTTCTTC	CVSGRESYNEQFF
TRBV30	TRBJ1-1	-	TRBD1	TGTGCCTGGATTCGGGACAGGGGGTTCACTGAAGCTTTCTTT	CAWIRDRGFTEAFF
TRBV7-2	TRBJ1-6	few	TRBD1	TGTGCCAGCAGCGTACAGGGGGCCCCTAATTCACCCCTCCACTTT	CASSVQGAPNSPLHF
TRBV5-1	TRBJ1-1	few	-	TGCGCCAGCAGCGGGAGGAGTTTTTCGGGCACTGAAGCTTTCTTT	CASSGRSFSGTEAFF
TRBV7-8	TRBJ2-1	once	TRBD2	TGTGCCAGCAGCCAACATATAGGGACTAGCGGGAGGGCCAGTTTAGATGAGCAGTTCTTC	CASSQHIGTSGRASLDEQFF
TRBV7-8	TRBJ2-7	-	TRBD1	TGTGCCAGCAGCGCCGATCCGGGACAGGGGGCGCATCACGAGCAGTACTTC	CASSADPGQGAHHEQYF
TRBV18	TRBJ2-5	-	TRBD1	TGTGCCAGCTCACCACCCGGACAGGGAGAGACCCAGTACTTC	CASSPPGQGETQYF
TRBV15	TRBJ1-2	few	TRBD1	TGTGCCACCAGCAGAGATCAAGGGGGCCTTAACTATGGCTACACCTTC	CATSRDQGGLNYGYTF
TRBV7-6	TRBJ2-7	-	TRBD1	TGTGCCAGCAGCCCCGGGACAGGGGCCTACGAGCAGTACTTC	CASSPGTGAYEQYF